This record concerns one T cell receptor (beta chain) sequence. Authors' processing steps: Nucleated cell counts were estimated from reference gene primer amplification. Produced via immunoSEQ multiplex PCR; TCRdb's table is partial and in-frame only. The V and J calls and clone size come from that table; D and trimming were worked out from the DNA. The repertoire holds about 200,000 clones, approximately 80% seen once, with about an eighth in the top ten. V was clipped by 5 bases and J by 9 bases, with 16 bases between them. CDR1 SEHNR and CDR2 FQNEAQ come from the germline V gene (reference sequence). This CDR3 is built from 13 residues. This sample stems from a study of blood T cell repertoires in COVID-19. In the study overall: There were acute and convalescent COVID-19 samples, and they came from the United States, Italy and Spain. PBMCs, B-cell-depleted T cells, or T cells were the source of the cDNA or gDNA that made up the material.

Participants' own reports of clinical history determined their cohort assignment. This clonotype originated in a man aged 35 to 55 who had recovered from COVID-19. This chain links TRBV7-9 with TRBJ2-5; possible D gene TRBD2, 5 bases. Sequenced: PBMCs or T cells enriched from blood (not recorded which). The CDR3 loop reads CASSQLAQKSQYF. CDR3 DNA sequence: TGTGCCAGCAGCCAATTAGCGCAAAAGTCCCAGTACTTC.